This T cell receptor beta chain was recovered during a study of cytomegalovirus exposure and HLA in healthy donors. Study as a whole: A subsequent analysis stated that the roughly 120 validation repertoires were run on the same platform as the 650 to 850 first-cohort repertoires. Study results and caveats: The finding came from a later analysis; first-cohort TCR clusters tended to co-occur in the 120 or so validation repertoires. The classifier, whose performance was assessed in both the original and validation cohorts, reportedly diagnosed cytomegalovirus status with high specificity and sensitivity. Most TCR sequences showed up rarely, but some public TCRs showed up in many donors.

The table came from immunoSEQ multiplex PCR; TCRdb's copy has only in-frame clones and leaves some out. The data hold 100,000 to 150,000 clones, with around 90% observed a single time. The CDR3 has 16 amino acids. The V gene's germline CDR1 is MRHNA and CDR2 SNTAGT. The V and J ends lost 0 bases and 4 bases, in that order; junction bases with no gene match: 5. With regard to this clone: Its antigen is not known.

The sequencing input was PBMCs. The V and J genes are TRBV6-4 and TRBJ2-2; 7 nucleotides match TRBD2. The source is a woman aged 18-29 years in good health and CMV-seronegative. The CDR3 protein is CASSDSEREGTGELFF. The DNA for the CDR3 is TGTGCCAGCAGTGACTCAGAAAGGGAGGGCACCGGGGAGCTGTTTTTT.